Listed below are T cell receptor beta chains from one sample, sequenced in a study of response to subunit inactivated influenza vaccine. TCRdb re-analysed the RT-PCR reads in MiXCR, keeping a single row per CDR3 protein. The sample yields about 160,000 distinct CDR3 sequences, approximately 10% seen once. The sequences come from non-naive T cells sorted from PBMCs, collected about 40 days after vaccination. Receptors were obtained from a man aged 50-60 years who received an inactivated influenza vaccine. Each CDR3 is given with its conserved first and last residue.

>TRBV3-1
CASSQSAASYEQYF
>TRBV6-2/TRBV6-3
CASNPGQRSYGYTF
>TRBV25-1
CATTGHLSREQYF
>TRBV28
CASTPGQGYIQYF
>TRBV5-1
CASSFGDNTEAFF
>TRBV27
CASSLSNGGLQPQHF
>TRBV5-1
CASSFPGGRETQYF
>TRBV6-1
CAGAGQVDHEQFF
>TRBV3-1
CASSNFDTQYF
>TRBV7-2
CASSLSGAGLEKLFF
>TRBV21-1
CASSKLFKDLLAGSPYNEQFF
>TRBV28
CASSGFWGGRNTEAFF
>TRBV28
CASSLGKNEQFF
>TRBV10-3
CAISEQSDTQYF
>TRBV7-9
CASSSGSGTGRQDQPQHF
>TRBV11-2
CASSSWGQSEKLFF
>TRBV25-1
CASSGGSNTEAFF
>TRBV29-1
CSVVRAAEQFF
>TRBV4-1
CASSPTGVANYGYTF
>TRBV24-1
CATSESGLSYGYTF
>TRBV20-1
CSGVRNTEAFF
>TRBV29-1
CSVDSGYEQYF
>TRBV7-9
CASSSSGGAKYNEQFF
>TRBV28
CASRTTGTGSLVGETQYF